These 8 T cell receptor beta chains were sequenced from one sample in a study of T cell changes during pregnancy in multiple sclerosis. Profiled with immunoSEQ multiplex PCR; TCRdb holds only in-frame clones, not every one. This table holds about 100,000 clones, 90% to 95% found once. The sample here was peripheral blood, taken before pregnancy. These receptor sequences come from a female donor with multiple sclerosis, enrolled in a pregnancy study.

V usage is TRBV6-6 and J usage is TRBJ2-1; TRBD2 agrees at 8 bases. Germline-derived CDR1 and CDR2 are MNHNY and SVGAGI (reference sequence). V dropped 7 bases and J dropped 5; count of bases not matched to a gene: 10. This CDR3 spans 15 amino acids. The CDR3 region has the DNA TGTGCCAGCACCGGAACTAGCGGACCTAACAATGAGCAGTTCTTC. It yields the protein CASTGTSGPNNEQFF.

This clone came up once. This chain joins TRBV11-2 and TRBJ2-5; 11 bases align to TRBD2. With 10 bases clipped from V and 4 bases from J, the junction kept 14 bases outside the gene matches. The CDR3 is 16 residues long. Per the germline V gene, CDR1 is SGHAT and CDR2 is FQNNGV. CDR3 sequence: CATKLGGTSGGETQYF. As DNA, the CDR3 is TGTGCCACCAAGCTGGGGGGAACTAGCGGGGGAGAGACCCAGTACTTC.

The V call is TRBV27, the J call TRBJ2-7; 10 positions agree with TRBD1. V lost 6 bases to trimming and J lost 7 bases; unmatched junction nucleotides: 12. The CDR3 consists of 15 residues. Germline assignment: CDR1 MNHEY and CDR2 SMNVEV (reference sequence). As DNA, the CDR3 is TGTGCCAGCAGGAAAGGGGACAGGGGTACGGGAGAGCAGTACTTC. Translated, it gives CASRKGDRGTGEQYF.

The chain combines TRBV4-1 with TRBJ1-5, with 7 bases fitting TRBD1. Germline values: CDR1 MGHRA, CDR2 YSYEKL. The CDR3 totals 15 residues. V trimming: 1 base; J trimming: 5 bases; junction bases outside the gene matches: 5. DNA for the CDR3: TGCGCCAGCAGCCAAGTCGACAGGGTTGATCAGCCCCAGCATTTT. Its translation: CASSQVDRVDQPQHF.

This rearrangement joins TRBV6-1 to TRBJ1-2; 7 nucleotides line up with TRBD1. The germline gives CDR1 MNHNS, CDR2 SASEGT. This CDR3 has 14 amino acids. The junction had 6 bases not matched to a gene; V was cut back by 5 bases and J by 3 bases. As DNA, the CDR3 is TGTGCCAGCAGTCCACGGACAGGCCACTATGGCTACACCTTC. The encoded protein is CASSPRTGHYGYTF.

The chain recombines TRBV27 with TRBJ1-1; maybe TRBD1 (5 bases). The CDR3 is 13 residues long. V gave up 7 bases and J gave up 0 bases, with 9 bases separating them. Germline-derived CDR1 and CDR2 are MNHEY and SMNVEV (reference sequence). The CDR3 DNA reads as TGTGCCAGCAAACCGGGGGTGAACACTGAAGCTTTCTTT. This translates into CASKPGVNTEAFF.

The CDR3 DNA reads TGTGCCAGCAGCCCACAAAACAGGGTTAGAATTGAAGCTTTCTTT. It encodes CASSPQNRVRIEAFF. The rearrangement joins TRBV6-4 to TRBJ1-1; D may be TRBD1 (6 bases). This CDR3 has 15 amino acids. The V end was cut by 6 bases, the J end by 7 bases, with 21 bases between. The germline V gene has CDR1 MRHNA and CDR2 SNTAGT.

The chain's CDR3 is CASSPYQGALGYEQYF. CDR3 sequence (DNA): TGTGCCAGCAGCCCCTATCAGGGGGCCCTTGGGTACGAGCAGTACTTC. The genes are TRBV7-2 and TRBJ2-7, with 8 bases matching TRBD1. The CDR3 is 16 amino acids. Looked up from germline, CDR1 is SGHTA and CDR2 is FQGNSA. After removal of 5 bases from V and 4 bases from J, the junction contained 13 bases not matched to a gene.